This TCR beta chain stems from a study of identical twins (dated by TCRdb to 2016 to 2017). Background for the entire study: To test whether fetal clonotypes persist, the study used deep sequencing on TCR alpha and beta repertoires from monozygotic twins, unrelated adults of various ages, and cord blood. To rule out contamination, replicate twin experiments were performed at different times with different library preparation protocols. Study-level results and caveats: In beta out-of-frame sequences, excess twin sharing was weaker, because having fewer shared sequences lowered the signal-to-noise ratio. Compared with coincidental sharing between unrelated individuals, out-of-frame TCR alpha sequences shared between twins showed an excess of sequences with low generation probability. Because the same donors could not be followed over many years, the conclusions relied on cross-sectional statistical analysis. Abundant cord blood beta clonotypes carried fewer insertions; young adult naive repertoires showed a weaker similar trend, while memory repertoires showed none. In monozygotic twins, out-of-frame TCR alpha sharing was systematically underestimated by recombination models, although the models agreed with sharing between unrelated individuals. Invariant T cells such as MAIT and iNKT could partly confound zero-insertion analyses, although diverse VJ usage argued against such confounding for most clonotypes.

The library was generated by 5' RACE. Sequenced on an Illumina HiSeq 2000. A universal primer binding site was introduced by template switching, and a unique molecular identifier was present in the final cDNA, enabling accurate counting of TCR cDNA molecules. Specific primers in the conserved constant-segment region were used to synthesize first-strand cDNA for TCR alpha and beta chains. To control for contamination, each cDNA library was double barcoded with a SMART-Mk sample barcode plus Illumina barcodes. TruSeq adapter sequences, together with Illumina sample barcodes, were added in two successive PCR steps. The TCR alpha and beta cDNA libraries were sequenced on the Illumina HiSeq platform using custom primers. Concerning the study's data processing: MiGEC was used to process raw reads and extract unique molecular identifiers, and MiXCR was used to find CDR3 positions. Recombination models were inferred per individual with the repgenHMM and IGoR tools using an EM algorithm. The analysis of shared clonotypes was done with the tcR package in R, with sharing normalized by the product of cloneset sizes. Out-of-frame nonproductive sequences were analyzed to study raw recombination free of thymic and clonal selection effects. TCRdb passed the public sequencing reads through fastp at Q25 and MiXCR, retaining productive beta sequences. Identical CDR3 protein sequences are pooled into one entry, listed with their most common genes and DNA. These V and J calls rely on TCRdb rather than the paper's analysis. Present in this sample are hundreds of thousands of distinct CDR3 sequences, over 20% of which were seen just once. About 4.3% of the sample rests with the top ten.

Worth noting for this clonotype: It has no known antigen specificity. Base quality data are lacking; no much larger clone is found one base away.

V gives up 4 bases and J gives up 8 bases, and the segment between their germline ends measures 13 bases. The germline V gene gives CDR1 as MNHEY and CDR2 as SVGEGT. Including the terminal cysteine and phenylalanine, the CDR3 comprises 13 residues. Solely the CDR3 DNA is kept, with 39 bases framed from the first base. Every donor was a healthy Caucasian. The twin cohort comprised three pairs of female monozygotic twins, all aged roughly 18 to 30 years. Peripheral blood mononuclear cells were the source from which RNA for the TCR libraries was isolated. The sample also formed part of further work on T cells expressing NK-cell markers. The second paper states: In sorted CD3+CD56+NKG2C+, CD3+CD56+NKG2C- and CD3+CD56-NKG2C+ T-cell subsets from 7 or 8 donors, TCR beta-chain repertoires were profiled. Among the eight sequenced donors, seven were HCMV-seropositive and one was HCMV-seronegative. In several experiments an anti-gammadeltaTCR antibody was added to restrict sorting to alphabetaTCR-expressing T cells. In 5 to 7 donors, the dominant CD3+CD56+NKG2C+ clonotypes ranked among the top 10 CD8+ clonotypes, making up roughly 1.0-7.0% of CD8+ T cells. Those dominant clonotypes were again the most abundant among CD3+CD56-NKG2C+ cells in a few donors, at about 25-60.1%. It remained unclear whether the expanded NKG2C-expressing T cell clones were specific for HCMV antigens. The study sequenced eight donors, all healthy volunteers chosen at random: three men and five women. A commercial ELISA kit detecting HCMV-specific IgG in serum was used to determine HCMV serostatus. For six donors, bulk peripheral blood T-cell repertoires were additionally sequenced from unsorted PBMC. MIGEC was used to demultiplex reads and group the reads by UMI, and MiTCR was used to assemble and quantify clonotypes. To exclude erroneous sequences, only TCR cDNA sequences supported by at least two reads were retained. The tcR package was used for downstream repertoire analysis, and clonotypes were matched between fractions using CDR3 nucleotide sequence together with V segment. VDJmatch was used to annotate antigen specificity against VDJdb, with one amino acid substitution in CDR3 allowed.

This sequence originates from a woman between 18 and 29 years old in good health. The rearrangement combines TRBV6-2 or TRBV6-3 with TRBJ2-3, with the D gene not clear enough to name. Material for sequencing was PBMCs. Here is the DNA: TGTGCCAGCAGTTGGGTAGGATCAGCTACGCAGTATTTT. It is translated as CASSWVGSATQYF.